This TCR beta chain was documented in a study of cytomegalovirus exposure and HLA in healthy donors. General study points: The only immune exposure information that was available was CMV serostatus.

This PCR relied on a set of 60 Vbeta primers and 13 Jbeta primers. The method was immunoSEQ multiplex PCR; TCRdb's version includes in-frame clones alone and lacks a portion of them. The data contain some 70,000 clones, roughly 84% of them singletons. Per germline, CDR1 SGHRS and CDR2 YFSETQ. CDR3 length: 14 residues. V was clipped by 2 bases and J by 4 bases; unmatched bases: 5. Concerning this clone itself: Its antigen is still unknown.

The J gene is TRBJ2-7, the V gene TRBV5-1; 8 positions match TRBD2. The sequenced sample consisted of PBMCs. This receptor was identified in a woman aged 45-65 years in good health and CMV-seronegative. In DNA, the CDR3 is TGCGCCAGCAGCTTTGGCCTAGCGGGTTACGAGCAGTACTTC. Protein product: CASSFGLAGYEQYF. Supplemented by reference TRBV5-1 and TRBJ2-7, the full variable domain reads KAGVTQTPRYLIKTRGQQVTLSCSPISGHRSVSWYQQTPGQGLQFLFEYFSETQRNKGNFPGRFSGRQFSNSRSEMNVSTLELGDSALYLCASSFGLAGYEQYFGPGTRLTVT.